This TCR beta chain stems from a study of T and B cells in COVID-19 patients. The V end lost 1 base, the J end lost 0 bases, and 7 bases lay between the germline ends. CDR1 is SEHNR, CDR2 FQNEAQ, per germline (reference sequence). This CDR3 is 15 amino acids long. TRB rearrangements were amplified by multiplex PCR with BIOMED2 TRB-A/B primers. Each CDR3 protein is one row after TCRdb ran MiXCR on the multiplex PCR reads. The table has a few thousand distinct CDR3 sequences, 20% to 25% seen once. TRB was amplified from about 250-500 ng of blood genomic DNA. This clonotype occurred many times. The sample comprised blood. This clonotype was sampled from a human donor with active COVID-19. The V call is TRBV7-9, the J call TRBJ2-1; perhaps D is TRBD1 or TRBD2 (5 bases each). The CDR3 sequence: CASSLGGGSYNEQFF. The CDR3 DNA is TGTGCCAGCAGCTTAGGTGGGGGCTCCTACAATGAGCAGTTCTTC.